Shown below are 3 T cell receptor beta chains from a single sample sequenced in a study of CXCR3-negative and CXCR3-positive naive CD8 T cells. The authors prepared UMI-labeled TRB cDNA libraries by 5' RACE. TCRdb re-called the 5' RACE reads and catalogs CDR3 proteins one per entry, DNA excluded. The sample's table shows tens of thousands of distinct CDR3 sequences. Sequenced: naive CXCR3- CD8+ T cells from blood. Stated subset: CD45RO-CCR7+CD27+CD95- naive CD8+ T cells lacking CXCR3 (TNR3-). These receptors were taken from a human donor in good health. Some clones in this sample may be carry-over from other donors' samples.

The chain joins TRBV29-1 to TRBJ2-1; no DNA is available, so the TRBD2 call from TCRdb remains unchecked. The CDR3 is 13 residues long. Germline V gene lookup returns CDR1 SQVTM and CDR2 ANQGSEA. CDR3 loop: CSVVSGVGNEQFF.

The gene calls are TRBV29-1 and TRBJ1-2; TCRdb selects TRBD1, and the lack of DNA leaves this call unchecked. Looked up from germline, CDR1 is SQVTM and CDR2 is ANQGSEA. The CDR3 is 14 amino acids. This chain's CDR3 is CSVDEGQVSYGYTF. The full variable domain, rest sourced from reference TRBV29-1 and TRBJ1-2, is SAVISQKPSRDICQRGTSLTIQCQVDSQVTMMFWYRQQPGQSLTLIATANQGSEATYESGFVIDKFPISRPNLTFSTLTVSNMSPEDSSIYLCSVDEGQVSYGYTFGSGTRLTVV.

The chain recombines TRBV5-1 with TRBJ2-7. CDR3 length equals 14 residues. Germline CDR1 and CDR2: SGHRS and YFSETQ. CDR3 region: CASSLAGESYEQYF.